This TCR beta chain was retrieved from a study of T cells in localized non-small cell lung cancer. V was cut by 5 bases and J by 3 bases, with 5 bases left in between. The CDR3 is made up of 11 amino acids. The germline gives CDR1 SGHDN, CDR2 FVKESK. On this clone itself: Its antigen remains unknown.

Sequencing was performed with immunoSEQ multiplex PCR; in TCRdb, only in-frame clones are kept and a portion is missing. The sample shows about 24,000 clones, about 90% of them seen only once. Overall study findings and caveats: Paired adjacent lung recovered a median approximately 57 of the top 100 tumor clones. Longer overall survival was seen with higher T cell density measured in blood. The highest T cell clonality was in uninvolved adjacent lung, above tumor.

This chain links TRBV14 with TRBJ2-7; tentative D call: TRBD1 (5 bases). This receptor was taken from a woman between 35 and 75 years old with stage I lung adenocarcinoma. The sample consisted of peripheral blood, taken before any cancer treatment. The CDR3: CASSDSYEQYF. The CDR3 nucleotides are TGTGCCAGCAGCGACAGCTACGAGCAGTACTTC.